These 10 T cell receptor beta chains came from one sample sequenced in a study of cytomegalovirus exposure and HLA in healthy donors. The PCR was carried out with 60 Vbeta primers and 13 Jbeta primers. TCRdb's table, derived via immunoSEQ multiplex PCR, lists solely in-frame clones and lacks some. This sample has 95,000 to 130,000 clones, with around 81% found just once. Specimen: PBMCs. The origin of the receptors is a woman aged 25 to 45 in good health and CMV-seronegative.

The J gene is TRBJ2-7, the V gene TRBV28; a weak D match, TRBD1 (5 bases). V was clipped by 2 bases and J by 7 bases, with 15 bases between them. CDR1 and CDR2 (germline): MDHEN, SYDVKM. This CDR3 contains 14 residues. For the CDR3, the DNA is TGTGCCAGCAGTTTAGGACCCAGGGTTGGAGAGCAGTACTTC. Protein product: CASSLGPRVGEQYF.

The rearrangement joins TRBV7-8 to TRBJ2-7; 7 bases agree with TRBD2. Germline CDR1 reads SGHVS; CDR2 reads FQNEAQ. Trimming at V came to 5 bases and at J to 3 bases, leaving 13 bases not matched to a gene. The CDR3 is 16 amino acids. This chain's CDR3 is CASSRLGGVVSYEQYF. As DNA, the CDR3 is TGTGCCAGCAGCCGGTTGGGGGGGGTTGTGAGCTACGAGCAGTACTTC.

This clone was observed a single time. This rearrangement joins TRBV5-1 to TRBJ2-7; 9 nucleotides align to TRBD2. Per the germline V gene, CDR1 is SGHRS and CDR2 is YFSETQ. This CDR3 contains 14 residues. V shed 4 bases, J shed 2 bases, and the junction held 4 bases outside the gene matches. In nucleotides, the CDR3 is TGCGCCAGCAGCCCAGCTAGCGGGACCTACGAGCAGTACTTC. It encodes CASSPASGTYEQYF.

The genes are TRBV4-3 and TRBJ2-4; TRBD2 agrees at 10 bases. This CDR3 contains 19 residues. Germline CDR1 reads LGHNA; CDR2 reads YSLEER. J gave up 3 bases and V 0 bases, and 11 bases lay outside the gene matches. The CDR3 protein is CASSQERLAGDPYKNIQYF. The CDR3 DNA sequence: TGCGCCAGCAGCCAAGAAAGGCTAGCGGGAGATCCCTACAAAAACATTCAGTACTTC.

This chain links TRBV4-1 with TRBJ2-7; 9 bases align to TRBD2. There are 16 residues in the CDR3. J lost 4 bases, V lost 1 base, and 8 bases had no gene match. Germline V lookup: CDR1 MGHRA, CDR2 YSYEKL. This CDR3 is CASSQAWAAGGYEQYF. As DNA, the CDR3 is TGCGCCAGCAGCCAAGCTTGGGCGGCGGGAGGGTACGAGCAGTACTTC.

As DNA, the CDR3 is TGCGCCAGCAGCCAAGTGTGGAGGGTAAATCAGCCCCAGCATTTT. Protein: CASSQVWRVNQPQHF. This chain connects TRBV4-3 to TRBJ1-5; no reliable D call. Trimming cost V 1 base and J 4 bases, with 11 bases left between them. Looked up from germline, CDR1 is LGHNA and CDR2 is YSLEER. The CDR3 runs to 15 residues.

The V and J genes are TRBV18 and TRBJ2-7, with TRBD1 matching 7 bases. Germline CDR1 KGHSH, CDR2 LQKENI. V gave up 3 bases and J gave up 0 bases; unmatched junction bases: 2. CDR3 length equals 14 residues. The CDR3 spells CASSPRDSSYEQYF. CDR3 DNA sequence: TGTGCCAGCTCACCCAGGGACAGCTCCTACGAGCAGTACTTC.

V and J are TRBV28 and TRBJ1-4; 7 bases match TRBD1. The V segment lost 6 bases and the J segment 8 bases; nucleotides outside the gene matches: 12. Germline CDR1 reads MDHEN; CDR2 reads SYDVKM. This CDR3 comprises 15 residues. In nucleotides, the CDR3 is TGTGCCAGCAGCATGAGGGGGCCAAGCGCCGAAAAACTGTTTTTT. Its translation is CASSMRGPSAEKLFF.

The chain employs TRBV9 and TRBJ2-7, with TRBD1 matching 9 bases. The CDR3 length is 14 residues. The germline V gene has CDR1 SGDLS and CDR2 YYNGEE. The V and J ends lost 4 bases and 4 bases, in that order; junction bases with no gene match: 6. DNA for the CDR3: TGTGCCAGCAGCCCGGACAGGGGCTTTTACGAGCAGTACTTC. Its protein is CASSPDRGFYEQYF.

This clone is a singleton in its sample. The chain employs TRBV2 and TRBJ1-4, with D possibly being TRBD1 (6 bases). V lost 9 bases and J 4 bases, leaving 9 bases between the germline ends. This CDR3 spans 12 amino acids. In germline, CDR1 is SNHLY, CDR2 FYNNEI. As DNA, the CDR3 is TGTGCCAGTACGGGACATAATGAAAAACTGTTTTTT. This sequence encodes CASTGHNEKLFF.